Following are 8 T cell receptor beta chains from one sample sequenced in a study of cytomegalovirus exposure and HLA in healthy donors. Vbeta (60) and Jbeta (13) primers were used in the PCR. Clones were read by immunoSEQ multiplex PCR, and TCRdb kept only the in-frame ones, dropping some. Of some 86,000 clones in the sample, about 66% were seen once. The sequencing input was PBMCs. The receptors come from a man aged 25-45 years in good health and CMV-seronegative.

The chain recombines TRBV2 with TRBJ2-1, with 9 bases identical to TRBD2. Germline CDR1 and CDR2: SNHLY and FYNNEI. J gave up 0 bases and V 6 bases, and 6 bases lay outside the gene matches. The CDR3 totals 16 residues. This CDR3 is CASRIAGGPSYNEQFF. CDR3 in DNA: TGTGCCAGCAGGATCGCGGGAGGGCCCTCCTACAATGAGCAGTTCTTC.

This chain connects TRBV29-1 to TRBJ1-2; TRBD1 aligns across 11 bases. Trimming removed 2 bases from V and 4 bases from J; junction bases left unmatched: 6. The CDR3 contains 15 residues. From germline, CDR1 is SQVTM and CDR2 ANQGSEA. The CDR3 nucleotides are TGCAGCGTTGAATGGGACAGGGGGTCCGGCTATGGCTACACCTTC. Its protein is CSVEWDRGSGYGYTF.

The chain carries TRBV29-1 and TRBJ2-1, with 12 bases aligning to TRBD2. This CDR3 is 17 amino acids long. Losses at the gene ends were 4 bases for V and 0 bases for J; bases not matched to a gene: 7. Germline CDR1 SQVTM, CDR2 ANQGSEA. CDR3 loop: CSVGQLAGGSSYNEQFF. CDR3 bases: TGCAGCGTTGGGCAACTAGCGGGGGGAAGCTCCTACAATGAGCAGTTCTTC.

The chain joins TRBV19 to TRBJ1-5; no definite D call. This CDR3 contains 16 residues. Germline loops: CDR1 LNHDA, CDR2 SQIVND (reference sequence). The V and J ends lost 2 bases and 7 bases respectively, with 18 bases between them. The CDR3 DNA reads as TGTGCCAGTAGTATAACCCTCGGGAACCGGAGGCAGCCCCAGCATTTT. This translates into CASSITLGNRRQPQHF. The whole variable domain, filled in from reference TRBV19 and TRBJ1-5, reads DGGITQSPKYLFRKEGQNVTLSCEQNLNHDAMYWYRQDPGQGLRLIYYSQIVNDFQKGDIAEGYSVSREKKESFPLTVTSAQKNPTAFYLCASSITLGNRRQPQHFGDGTRLSIL.

This clone was found a few times. The V gene is TRBV27, the J gene TRBJ2-5, with TRBD2 matching over 8 bases. Germline V CDR1 and CDR2: MNHEY, SMNVEV (reference sequence). V lost 2 bases and J lost 2; bases outside the gene matches: 10. The CDR3 is made up of 17 amino acids. The CDR3 region is CASSLIRAGGVQETQYF. The CDR3 DNA reads TGTGCCAGCAGTTTAATTCGGGCCGGGGGGGTGCAAGAGACCCAGTACTTC.

V and J are TRBV30 and TRBJ1-1; D perhaps matches TRBD1 (6 bases). This CDR3 is 13 amino acids long. The V end was cut by 1 base, the J end by 3 bases, with 9 bases between. Germline lookup yields CDR1 GTSNPN and CDR2 SVGIG (reference sequence). CDR3 amino acids: CAWSGNRDTEAFF. The CDR3 DNA reads as TGTGCCTGGAGTGGTAACAGGGACACTGAAGCTTTCTTT.

This clone appeared a few times. The rearrangement uses TRBV4-1 and TRBJ1-3, with 9 nucleotides matching TRBD1. V shed 6 bases and J 2 bases; nucleotides not matched to a gene: 8. This CDR3 spans 16 amino acids. The germline CDR1 and CDR2 sequences are MGHRA and YSYEKL. The CDR3 sequence is CASRSTGGPTGNTIYF. The CDR3 nucleotides read TGCGCCAGCAGATCGACAGGGGGTCCCACTGGAAACACCATATATTTT.

V gene TRBV28 combines with J gene TRBJ2-7, with 7 bases aligning to TRBD1. Germline assignment: CDR1 MDHEN and CDR2 SYDVKM. Germline trimming cut 2 bases from V and 3 bases from J; bases unmatched to any gene: 7. CDR3 length: 15 residues. This CDR3 reads CASSLIGGGGYEQYF. The CDR3 nucleotides read TGTGCCAGCAGTTTAATAGGGGGCGGCGGCTACGAGCAGTACTTC.